This is a list of T cell receptor beta chains from one sample in a study of T cell responses to AZD1222 COVID-19 vaccine. Assay: immunoSEQ multiplex PCR; the TCRdb copy retains only in-frame clones and omits some. The sample consists of fewer than 150,000 clones, 88% of them appearing once. Here the sequenced sample was peripheral blood, taken 28 days after the second AZD1222 dose. The receptors shown here come from an adult who received the AZD1222 COVID-19 vaccine. Both conserved end residues are part of each CDR3. D genes are given only for firm matches. Clone size is stated in some rows and not others, as once, few, many or a class when expanded.

>TRBV3-1/TRBV3-2|15|-|once|TRBJ1-6
CASSQAFQGHSPLHF
TGTGCCAGCAGCCAAGCGTTCCAGGGTCATTCACCCCTCCACTTT
>TRBV3-1/TRBV3-2|11|-|-|TRBJ2-2
CASSQVGELFF
TGTGCCAGCAGCCAAGTCGGGGAGCTGTTTTTT
>TRBV7-9|18|-|once|TRBJ2-6
CASSLSGRAFSGANVLTF
TGTGCCAGCAGCTTATCGGGACGTGCCTTCTCTGGGGCCAACGTCCTGACTTTC
>TRBV3-1/TRBV3-2|14|-|-|TRBJ1-5
CASSQGAGDQPQHF
TGTGCCAGCAGCCAAGGGGCAGGGGATCAGCCCCAGCATTTT
>TRBV3-1/TRBV3-2|13|-|-|TRBJ2-2
CATPSYNTGELFF
TGTGCCACTCCGAGCTACAACACCGGGGAGCTGTTTTTT
>TRBV4-2|16|TRBD2|-|TRBJ2-1
CASSQDRGTSDNEQFF
TGTGCCAGCAGCCAAGATCGGGGGACTAGCGACAATGAGCAGTTCTTC
>TRBV6-5|14|-|-|TRBJ1-1
CASRVPGRSTEAFF
TGTGCCAGCAGGGTCCCGGGCCGAAGCACTGAAGCTTTCTTT
>TRBV28|14|-|-|TRBJ2-5
CASRGVGHQETQYF
TGTGCCAGCAGGGGGGTGGGACACCAAGAGACCCAGTACTTC
>TRBV5-1|15|-|-|TRBJ1-4
CASSLARQENEKLFF
TGCGCCAGCAGCTTGGCCAGACAGGAAAATGAAAAACTGTTTTTT
>TRBV5-4|14|-|-|TRBJ1-6
CASSLEGGSSPLHF
TGTGCCAGCAGCTTGGAAGGGGGGAGTTCACCCCTCCACTTT
>TRBV10-3|16|TRBD1|-|TRBJ1-1
CAISESGQGEYTEAFF
TGTGCCATCAGTGAGTCTGGACAGGGTGAGTACACTGAAGCTTTCTTT
>TRBV25-1|14|-|once|TRBJ1-1
CASSDEQGWTEAFF
TGTGCCAGCAGTGACGAACAGGGATGGACTGAAGCTTTCTTT
>TRBV2|11|-|-|TRBJ1-6
CASGDNSPLHF
TGTGCCAGCGGCGATAATTCACCCCTCCACTTT
>TRBV30|16|TRBD2|-|TRBJ2-1
CAWSLPGTSGRGEQFF
TGTGCCTGGAGTCTTCCCGGGACTAGCGGGAGAGGAGAGCAGTTCTTC
>TRBV4-1|15|TRBD1|once|TRBJ2-7
CASSQKDRGPYEQYF
TGCGCCAGCAGCCAGAAGGACAGGGGGCCCTACGAGCAGTACTTC
>TRBV18|18|TRBD1|-|TRBJ1-2
CASSPPGTGTNSNYGYTF
TGTGCCAGCTCACCACCCGGGACAGGGACTAACTCCAACTATGGCTACACCTTC
>TRBV7-3|14|TRBD2|-|TRBJ2-2
CASSRAGVAGELFF
TGTGCCAGCAGCCGGGCGGGGGTGGCCGGGGAGCTGTTTTTT
>TRBV5-1|12|-|-|TRBJ1-2
CASSEDNYGYTF
TGCGCCAGCAGTGAGGATAACTATGGCTACACCTTC
>TRBV7-9|16|-|-|TRBJ1-2
CASSLSLGAPIYGYTF
TGTGCCAGCAGCTTAAGTTTAGGGGCGCCCATCTATGGCTACACCTTC
>TRBV4-2|16|-|once|TRBJ1-2
CASSQVTSSGEDGYTF
TGTGCCAGCAGCCAAGTTACGTCTTCGGGGGAGGATGGCTACACCTTC
>TRBV12-3/TRBV12-4|13|-|-|TRBJ1-1
CASSLALGGGTFF
TGTGCCAGCAGTTTAGCGTTAGGGGGGGGAACTTTCTTT
>TRBV11-2|13|-|once|TRBJ2-5
CASSLGPQETQYF
TGTGCCAGCAGCTTAGGACCCCAAGAGACCCAGTACTTC
>TRBV7-2|16|TRBD1|-|TRBJ2-1
CASSPRRDRGTNEQFF
TGTGCCAGCAGCCCGAGGCGGGACAGGGGTACGAATGAGCAGTTCTTC
>TRBV5-4|18|TRBD2|once|TRBJ2-3
CASSLLDGLAGSTDTQYF
TGTGCCAGCAGCCTATTAGACGGACTAGCGGGGAGCACAGATACGCAGTATTTT
>TRBV7-2|15|TRBD2|-|TRBJ2-2
CASSLALTSPRELFF
TGTGCCAGCAGCTTAGCCTTGACTAGCCCCCGGGAGCTGTTTTTT
>TRBV3-1/TRBV3-2|14|-|-|TRBJ1-4
CASSQPQPIEKLFF
TGTGCCAGCAGCCAGCCACAGCCCATAGAAAAACTGTTTTTT
>TRBV29-1|15|TRBD2|few|TRBJ2-7
CSVEDGVAGAREQYF
TGCAGCGTTGAAGATGGAGTAGCGGGAGCGCGCGAGCAGTACTTC
>TRBV19|12|-|-|TRBJ1-6
CASSIFHSPLHF
TGTGCCAGTAGTATCTTCCATTCACCCCTCCACTTT
>TRBV11-3|14|-|once|TRBJ2-5
CASSLGQPQETQYF
TGTGCCAGCAGCTTAGGTCAGCCCCAAGAGACCCAGTACTTC
>TRBV27|15|-|-|TRBJ1-2
CASSFRRTVIYGYTF
TGTGCCAGCAGTTTCCGTAGGACAGTCATTTATGGCTACACCTTC
>TRBV19|15|-|-|TRBJ1-1
CASSVGPRLNTEAFF
TGTGCCAGTAGTGTTGGCCCCCGTTTGAACACTGAAGCTTTCTTT
>TRBV5-5|17|TRBD2|-|TRBJ2-3
CASSSISGGRLGDTQYF
TGTGCCAGCAGCTCAATTAGCGGGGGGAGATTGGGAGATACGCAGTATTTT